A single sample gave rise to the 27 T cell receptor beta chains below, sequenced in a study of cytomegalovirus exposure and HLA in healthy donors. The primer mix had 60 Vbeta and 13 Jbeta primers. The data were produced by immunoSEQ multiplex PCR, yet TCRdb's version contains in-frame clones alone and is incomplete. In the table there are about 160,000 clones, nearly 80% of which are singletons. The source material was PBMCs. These receptors were collected from a woman aged 45-65 years in good health and CMV-seropositive.

This clone was seen a single time. This chain uses TRBV6-6 with TRBJ1-1; tentatively, D is TRBD1 (5 bases). The CDR3 extends over 14 amino acids. V gave up 5 bases and J gave up 8 bases, with 18 bases separating them. Germline V CDR1 and CDR2: MNHNY, SVGAGI (reference sequence). The CDR3 here is CASSPPGGVGEAFF. CDR3 bases: TGTGCCAGCAGTCCGCCGGGGGGGGTTGGAGAAGCTTTCTTT.

V and J are TRBV29-1 and TRBJ2-5; tentative D call: TRBD1 (5 bases). Near its end, the DNA agrees better with TRBJ2-7, so the J call may be wrong. This CDR3 is 12 amino acids long. The germline CDR1 and CDR2 sequences are SQVTM and ANQGSEA. CDR3 sequence (DNA): TGCAGCGTTGGACAGTCTCCGTACGAGCAGTACTTC. It codes for CSVGQSPYEQYF.

This chain joins TRBV7-9 and TRBJ1-4; D is ambiguous. The V gene lost 6 bases and the J gene lost 1 base, with 12 bases spanning the gap. CDR3 length: 15 amino acids. Germline assignment: CDR1 SEHNR and CDR2 FQNEAQ (reference sequence). The CDR3 DNA reads as TGTGCCAGCAGTCGAATAACAGTAACTAATGAAAAACTGTTTTTT. Translated: CASSRITVTNEKLFF.

The DNA of the CDR3 is TGCGCCAGCAGCTTGCCGGGGGAGAGCACTGAAGCTTTCTTT. Translating gives CASSLPGESTEAFF. The rearrangement links TRBV5-1 to TRBJ1-1, with D possibly matching TRBD1 (5 bases). The germline V gene encodes CDR1 SGHRS and CDR2 YFSETQ. The CDR3 is made up of 14 amino acids. With 1 base removed from V and 4 bases from J, the gap between germline ends came to 11 bases.

The rearrangement uses TRBV19 and TRBJ2-7; D is uncertain. Deletions cut 4 bases from V and 1 base from J, with 14 bases between. The CDR3 runs to 15 residues. Germline values: CDR1 LNHDA, CDR2 SQIVND (reference sequence). CDR3 region: CASSTTYHGSYEQYF. DNA of the CDR3: TGTGCCAGTAGTACCACTTATCACGGGTCCTACGAGCAGTACTTC.

This sequence joins TRBV6-1 and TRBJ1-2, with D uncertain. CDR1 is MNHNS, CDR2 SASEGT, per germline. The CDR3 totals 15 residues. With 1 base removed from V and 8 bases from J, the gap between germline ends came to 17 bases. This CDR3 is CASSEVWSLRLGYTF. CDR3 DNA sequence: TGTGCCAGCAGTGAAGTTTGGTCCCTACGGTTGGGCTACACCTTC.

This rearrangement joins TRBV4-2 to TRBJ2-3, with D uncertain. Trimming cost V 0 bases and J 10 bases, with 17 bases left between them. The CDR3 loop spans 15 amino acids. Germline loops: CDR1 LGHNA, CDR2 YNFKEQ. DNA of the CDR3: TGTGCCAGCAGCCAAGACCTTATACTCTCCACGGCGCAGTATTTT. It specifies CASSQDLILSTAQYF.

This sequence joins TRBV19 and TRBJ2-6, with 9 bases matching TRBD1. The germline V gene has CDR1 LNHDA and CDR2 SQIVND (reference sequence). CDR3 length: 18 residues. V lost 5 bases, J lost 0 bases, and 8 bases stayed unmatched. CDR3 residues: CASSLPGQGFSGANVLTF. The CDR3 DNA is TGTGCCAGTAGTCTCCCGGGACAGGGCTTCTCTGGGGCCAACGTCCTGACTTTC. Variable domain in full (rest from reference TRBV19 and TRBJ2-6): DGGITQSPKYLFRKEGQNVTLSCEQNLNHDAMYWYRQDPGQGLRLIYYSQIVNDFQKGDIAEGYSVSREKKESFPLTVTSAQKNPTAFYLCASSLPGQGFSGANVLTFGAGSRLTVL.

In regard to this clone: Other DNA sequences in the same sample also yield this CDR3. The chain couples TRBV2 to TRBJ1-2, with a tentative D call TRBD1 (5 bases). Per the germline V gene, CDR1 is SNHLY and CDR2 is FYNNEI. With 3 bases removed from V and 6 bases from J, the gap between germline ends came to 11 bases. The CDR3 length is 13 residues. CDR3 protein: CASSETREDGYTF. CDR3 nucleotides: TGTGCCAGCAGTGAGACCAGGGAGGATGGCTACACCTTC. Based on the CDR3 plus reference TRBV2 and TRBJ1-2, the full variable domain is EPEVTQTPSHQVTQMGQEVILRCVPISNHLYFYWYRQILGQKVEFLVSFYNNEISEKSEIFDDQFSVERPDGSNFTLKIRSTKLEDSAMYFCASSETREDGYTFGSGTRLTVV.

Only one count was recorded for this clone. The rearrangement links TRBV29-1 to TRBJ1-2; D remains unclear. V shed 2 bases and J shed 3 bases, with 13 bases lying between them. The CDR3 consists of 14 residues. Germline V gene data show CDR1 as SQVTM and CDR2 as ANQGSEA. The CDR3 loop reads CSVERPGIDYGYTF. Here the CDR3 DNA reads TGCAGCGTTGAACGTCCGGGGATCGACTATGGCTACACCTTC. The whole variable domain, filled in from reference TRBV29-1 and TRBJ1-2, reads SAVISQKPSRDICQRGTSLTIQCQVDSQVTMMFWYRQQPGQSLTLIATANQGSEATYESGFVIDKFPISRPNLTFSTLTVSNMSPEDSSIYLCSVERPGIDYGYTFGSGTRLTVV.

This sequence joins TRBV7-9 and TRBJ2-1; D uncertain. V gave up 2 bases and J gave up 8 bases, with 10 bases separating them. The CDR3 is made up of 13 amino acids. Germline V gives CDR1 SEHNR, CDR2 FQNEAQ (reference sequence). The CDR3 spells CASSLLVGDEQFF. CDR3 bases: TGTGCCAGCAGCTTATTAGTTGGAGATGAGCAGTTCTTC.

The count of this clone is one. The chain couples TRBV27 to TRBJ2-7; tentative D call: TRBD1 (5 bases). CDR3 length equals 16 residues. Germline assignment: CDR1 MNHEY and CDR2 SMNVEV (reference sequence). Between the trimmed V and J ends, which lost 2 bases and 2 bases, there was a span of 16 bases. CDR3 loop: CASSLSVGVRPYEQYF. In nucleotides, the CDR3 is TGTGCCAGCAGTTTAAGTGTAGGGGTAAGACCCTACGAGCAGTACTTC.

Here the CDR3 DNA reads TGCAGCGGGGGGGACAGGGGCTATGGCTACACCTTC. It specifies CSGGDRGYGYTF. The chain combines TRBV29-1 with TRBJ1-2, with TRBD1 matching over 10 bases. The CDR3 sequence is 12 residues long. Germline loops: CDR1 SQVTM, CDR2 ANQGSEA. The V segment lost 7 bases and the J segment 4 bases; nucleotides outside the gene matches: 3.

The gene calls are TRBV7-2 and TRBJ1-6; TRBD1 aligns across 8 bases. The CDR3 has 12 amino acids. The V and J ends lost 6 bases and 10 bases, in that order; junction bases with no gene match: 2. CDR1 SGHTA and CDR2 FQGNSA come from the germline V gene. This chain's CDR3 is CASRGDRSPLHF. In DNA, the CDR3 is TGTGCCAGCAGGGGGGACAGGTCACCCCTCCACTTT.

This clone turned up a few times. The V call is TRBV5-6, the J call TRBJ1-1; 9 bases align to TRBD1. The V and J ends lost 0 bases and 2 bases, in that order; junction bases with no gene match: 2. From germline, CDR1 is SGHDT and CDR2 YYEEEE. The CDR3 length is 15 residues. CDR3 coding DNA: TGTGCCAGCAGCTTGGTGGACAGGGGCAACACTGAAGCTTTCTTT. Protein product: CASSLVDRGNTEAFF. The entire variable domain, with the rest obtained from reference TRBV5-6 and TRBJ1-1, is as follows: DAGVTQSPTHLIKTRGQQVTLRCSPKSGHDTVSWYQQALGQGPQFIFQYYEEEERQRGNFPDRFSGHQFPNYSSELNVNALLLGDSALYLCASSLVDRGNTEAFFGQGTRLTVV.

The chain employs TRBV13 and TRBJ2-5; D may be TRBD2 (5 bases). V lost 2 bases and J 9 bases, leaving 16 bases between the germline ends. Germline CDR1 reads PRHDT; CDR2 reads FYEKMQ (reference sequence). This CDR3 has 14 residues. The CDR3 DNA reads as TGTGCCAGCAGCTTATCAGTCCGGGAAGCGGCCCAGTACTTC. Its translation: CASSLSVREAAQYF.

Points on this clone: The same CDR3 also results from other DNA sequences found in this sample. The chain carries TRBV5-4 and TRBJ1-1; no firm D call. Between the trimmed V and J ends, which lost 2 bases and 5 bases, there was a span of 4 bases. This CDR3 is 11 amino acids long. Germline CDR1 SGHNT, CDR2 YYREEE (reference sequence). The CDR3 region has the DNA TGTGCCAGCAGCTTCGGGACTGAAGCTTTCTTT. Translation: CASSFGTEAFF.

The V and J genes are TRBV6-1 and TRBJ2-1; 12 nucleotides align to TRBD2. V lost 5 bases, J lost 7 bases, and 3 bases stayed unmatched. The V gene's germline CDR1 is MNHNS and CDR2 SASEGT. The CDR3 runs to 14 residues. The CDR3 sequence is CASSITSGRNEQFF. CDR3 nucleotide sequence: TGTGCCAGCAGTATAACTAGCGGGAGGAATGAGCAGTTCTTC.

The chain employs TRBV28 and TRBJ1-2; TRBD1 is a possible D gene (5 bases). Trimming cost V 4 bases and J 4 bases, with 16 bases left between them. This CDR3 has 15 amino acids. Germline lookup yields CDR1 MDHEN and CDR2 SYDVKM. The CDR3 sequence: CASSSAGVLSYGYTF. The DNA of the CDR3 is TGTGCCAGCAGTTCCGCGGGGGTGTTAAGCTATGGCTACACCTTC.

The count of this clone is one. The chain combines TRBV4-1 with TRBJ2-1; 7 nucleotides match TRBD1. V lost 0 bases, J lost 10 bases, and 3 bases stayed unmatched. The germline gives CDR1 MGHRA, CDR2 YSYEKL. The CDR3 is 13 residues long. Here the CDR3 DNA reads TGCGCCAGCAGCCAAGAAGGGGGCTGGGAGCAGTTCTTC. This gives the protein CASSQEGGWEQFF.

The chain couples TRBV7-9 to TRBJ2-7; D ambiguous. This CDR3 contains 15 residues. Trimming left V 5 bases short and J 2 bases short, with 16 bases between. Germline loops: CDR1 SEHNR, CDR2 FQNEAQ (reference sequence). The CDR3 coding sequence is TGTGCCAGCAGCCCTGACGTGGGCCGGACCTACGAGCAGTACTTC. It yields the protein CASSPDVGRTYEQYF. The variable domain in full, completed from reference TRBV7-9 and TRBJ2-7, reads DTGVSQNPRHKITKRGQNVTFRCDPISEHNRLYWYRQTLGQGPEFLTYFQNEAQLEKSRLLSDRFSAERPKGSFSTLEIQRTEQGDSAMYLCASSPDVGRTYEQYFGPGTRLTVT.

This clone was detected only once. CDR3 sequence (DNA): TGTGCCAGCAGTGGGAGCGGGAGGCATAGCACAGATACGCAGTATTTT. Its translation: CASSGSGRHSTDTQYF. The rearrangement joins TRBV25-1 to TRBJ2-3; TRBD2 matches at 9 bases. This CDR3 spans 16 amino acids. Trimming took 4 bases from V and 0 from J; bases not matched to a gene: 5. Germline V lookup: CDR1 MGHDK, CDR2 SYGVNS.

The chain combines TRBV28 with TRBJ1-1, with 9 positions matching TRBD1. The CDR3 sequence is 13 residues long. Trimming removed 8 bases from V and 5 bases from J; junction bases left unmatched: 6. Germline V gives CDR1 MDHEN, CDR2 SYDVKM. The CDR3 DNA sequence: TGTGCCAGCCTAAACAGGGGGCGGACTGAAGCTTTCTTT. Encoded protein: CASLNRGRTEAFF.

This clone was detected a few times. This chain uses TRBV4-1 with TRBJ2-5, with 8 positions matching TRBD2. Trimming at V came to 1 base and at J to 3 bases, leaving 10 bases not matched to a gene. CDR1 is MGHRA, CDR2 YSYEKL, per germline. This CDR3 region has 17 residues. The CDR3 is CASSQGVNSGVKETQYF. The CDR3 DNA reads TGCGCCAGCAGCCAAGGGGTGAATAGCGGGGTAAAAGAGACCCAGTACTTC.

The chain has TRBV2 and TRBJ2-2; 9 bases match TRBD2. Trimming took 6 bases from V and 1 from J; bases not matched to a gene: 9. Germline V gene data show CDR1 as SNHLY and CDR2 as FYNNEI. This CDR3 contains 17 residues. The CDR3 DNA reads as TGTGCCAGCAGGAACCCCCGACTAGCGGAGAACACCGGGGAGCTGTTTTTT. This translates into CASRNPRLAENTGELFF.

The chain is built from TRBV25-1 and TRBJ2-3; 8 bases align to TRBD2. Germline trimming cut 4 bases from V and 5 bases from J; bases unmatched to any gene: 2. Per the germline V gene, CDR1 is MGHDK and CDR2 is SYGVNS. CDR3 length equals 13 residues. The CDR3 DNA is TGTGCCAGCAGTGGTAGCGGGGTAGATACGCAGTATTTT. Translation gives CASSGSGVDTQYF.

This clone was found a few times. The chain uses TRBV10-2 and TRBJ1-2; TRBD1 matches at 10 bases. The J segment lost 3 bases and the V segment lost 4 bases, leaving 2 bases of the junction unmatched. CDR3 length: 14 residues. The germline gives CDR1 WSHSY, CDR2 SAAADI. The CDR3 coding sequence is TGCGCCAGCAGTGGGACAGGGGGACACTATGGCTACACCTTC. This gives the protein CASSGTGGHYGYTF.